The 15 T cell receptor beta chains reported below all come from one sample, sequenced in a study of Ad26.COV2.S vaccination and SARS-CoV-2 variants. Sequenced by immunoSEQ multiplex PCR; TCRdb stores in-frame clones only, minus some. The data contain about 320,000 clones, just over 85% of them singletons. Treatment specified: 19 received Ad26.COV2.S at low or high dose, single or two shots; about 5 received placebo; per-sample allocation not given. Samples analyzed were those drawn on day 63 after the first vaccine or placebo injection. The sequences come from peripheral blood, collected in a trial of Ad26.COV2.S vaccine versus placebo. The receptors stem from a person between 18 and 65 years old who received the Ad26.COV2.S COVID-19 vaccine or a placebo.

The chain links TRBV7-9 to TRBJ1-2, with a tentative D call TRBD1 (5 bases). Trimming cost V 1 base and J 0 bases, with 9 bases left between them. This CDR3 has 15 residues. Germline V gene data show CDR1 as SEHNR and CDR2 as FQNEAQ (reference sequence). The CDR3 coding sequence is TGTGCCAGCAGCTTAGGGGGCCGGACTAACTATGGCTACACCTTC. The encoded protein is CASSLGGRTNYGYTF.

The chain joins TRBV30 to TRBJ1-1; D gene ambiguous. CDR1 GTSNPN and CDR2 SVGIG come from the germline V gene (reference sequence). Trimming took off 2 bases at V and 5 bases at J, with 15 bases between the two ends. The CDR3 is 14 amino acids. The CDR3 sequence: CAWSPGLPMTEAFF. The CDR3 coding sequence is TGTGCCTGGAGTCCCGGACTCCCCATGACTGAAGCTTTCTTT.

The chain recombines TRBV4-1 with TRBJ1-2; unclear D gene. V was pared by 3 bases and J by 1 base, with 12 bases between. The CDR3 has 15 amino acids. Germline V gives CDR1 MGHRA, CDR2 YSYEKL. This CDR3 reads CASSHQASLNYGYTF. CDR3 nucleotides: TGCGCCAGCAGCCACCAAGCGAGCCTTAACTATGGCTACACCTTC.

V and J are TRBV7-8 and TRBJ1-2; 8 bases are shared with TRBD1. Germline trimming cut 5 bases from V and 1 base from J; bases unmatched to any gene: 3. The germline V gene encodes CDR1 SGHVS and CDR2 FQNEAQ. The CDR3 covers 14 residues. CDR3 protein: CASSRGQGNYGYTF. CDR3 nucleotide sequence: TGTGCCAGCAGCCGAGGACAGGGTAACTATGGCTACACCTTC. The full variable domain, its missing parts supplied by reference TRBV7-8 and TRBJ1-2, is GAGVSQSPRYKVAKRGQDVALRCDPISGHVSLFWYQQALGQGPEFLTYFQNEAQLDKSGLPSDRFFAERPEGSVSTLKIQRTQQEDSAVYLCASSRGQGNYGYTFGSGTRLTVV.

This chain links TRBV6-1 with TRBJ1-1; maybe TRBD1 (5 bases). V gave up 2 bases and J gave up 5 bases, with 12 bases separating them. CDR3 length: 14 residues. Per the germline V gene, CDR1 is MNHNS and CDR2 is SASEGT. The CDR3, as DNA: TGTGCCAGCAGTGAATTCGGGGGTTATACTGAAGCTTTCTTT. Translating gives CASSEFGGYTEAFF.

V and J are TRBV30 and TRBJ2-7; 8 bases match TRBD2. Looked up from germline, CDR1 is GTSNPN and CDR2 is SVGIG (reference sequence). This CDR3 region has 14 residues. V lost 4 bases, J lost 3 bases, and 8 bases stayed unmatched. The CDR3 coding sequence is TGTGCCTGGACAAGAAGCGGGGGTCACTACGAGCAGTACTTC. Its translation is CAWTRSGGHYEQYF. Full variable domain (rest looked up from reference TRBV30 and TRBJ2-7): SQTIHQWPATLVQPVGSPLSLECTVEGTSNPNLYWYRQAAGRGLQLLFYSVGIGQISSEVPQNLSASRPQDRQFILSSKKLLLSDSGFYLCAWTRSGGHYEQYFGPGTRLTVT.

This chain connects TRBV6-5 to TRBJ2-7, with 8 nucleotides matching TRBD1. Trimming took 2 bases from V and 0 from J; bases not matched to a gene: 6. Germline assignment: CDR1 MNHEY and CDR2 SVGAGI. The CDR3 is made up of 16 amino acids. The CDR3 DNA is TGTGCCAGCAGTTACGATGGACAGGGCTTCTCCTACGAGCAGTACTTC. This sequence encodes CASSYDGQGFSYEQYF.

CDR3 nucleotides: TGCGCCAGCAGCTTGGGGGGGTTCGGCTACACCTTC. Protein: CASSLGGFGYTF. This rearrangement joins TRBV5-1 to TRBJ1-2; a weak D match, TRBD1 (5 bases). V was pared by 0 bases and J by 8 bases, with 8 bases between. This CDR3 spans 12 amino acids. Per the germline V gene, CDR1 is SGHRS and CDR2 is YFSETQ.

V gene TRBV5-4 combines with J gene TRBJ1-2; D is undetermined. CDR1 is SGHNT and CDR2 is YYREEE in the germline V gene (reference sequence). This CDR3 is built from 13 residues. V lost 0 bases to trimming and J lost 8 bases, with 11 bases between them. Written as DNA, the CDR3 is TGTGCCAGCAGCTTGGGGGCAGAAGGCGGCTACACCTTC. It is translated as CASSLGAEGGYTF. Using reference TRBV5-4 and TRBJ1-2 for the parts outside the CDR3, the full variable domain is ETGVTQSPTHLIKTRGQQVTLRCSSQSGHNTVSWYQQALGQGPQFIFQYYREEENGRGNFPPRFSGLQFPNYSSELNVNALELDDSALYLCASSLGAEGGYTFGSGTRLTVV.

This chain links TRBV12-3 or TRBV12-4 with TRBJ2-7, with a possible D match to TRBD2 (5 bases). The CDR3 extends over 12 amino acids. The V and J ends lost 3 bases and 4 bases respectively, with 7 bases between them. The CDR3 loop is CASSFSGYEQYF. The CDR3 DNA follows: TGTGCCAGCAGTTTTTCGGGATACGAGCAGTACTTC.

This chain connects TRBV15 to TRBJ2-7; D gene unclear. Between the trimmed V and J ends, which lost 5 bases and 3 bases, there was a span of 11 bases. This CDR3 comprises 13 residues. Germline assignment: CDR1 LNHNV and CDR2 YYDKDF (reference sequence). This chain's CDR3 is CATSLVGGYEQYF. The CDR3 DNA is TGTGCCACCAGCCTTGTGGGCGGCTACGAGCAGTACTTC.

The CDR3 spells CASSQALRGRKFYGYTF. CDR3 nucleotides: TGTGCCAGCAGCCAAGCTCTTAGGGGCAGAAAGTTCTATGGCTACACCTTC. This chain links TRBV14 with TRBJ1-2; a weak D match, TRBD1 (5 bases). Trimming removed 1 base at V and 4 bases at J, with 19 bases between. CDR3 length equals 17 residues. Looked up from germline, CDR1 is SGHDN and CDR2 is FVKESK.

The CDR3 nucleotides are TGTGCCACCAGCAGAAAACGAACGGGGGGCCAAGGCACAGATACGCAGTATTTT. It encodes CATSRKRTGGQGTDTQYF. The chain joins TRBV15 to TRBJ2-3; tentatively, D is TRBD2 (7 bases). The CDR3 totals 18 residues. The germline CDR1 and CDR2 sequences are LNHNV and YYDKDF (reference sequence). The germline V and J ends were trimmed by 2 bases and 1 base, with 19 bases remaining between them.

In this sample, this clone turned up a few times. The chain recombines TRBV9 with TRBJ2-7; 9 nucleotides agree with TRBD1. From germline, CDR1 is SGDLS and CDR2 YYNGEE. The CDR3 runs 17 residues. V shed 3 bases and J 3 bases; nucleotides not matched to a gene: 13. The CDR3 is CASSATAQGASIYEQYF. The CDR3 nucleotides read TGTGCCAGCAGCGCCACCGCACAGGGGGCGTCAATCTACGAGCAGTACTTC.

V usage is TRBV6-5 and J usage is TRBJ1-1, with a tentative D call TRBD1 (6 bases). The length of the CDR3 is 14 residues. Germline CDR1 and CDR2: MNHEY and SVGAGI. The V gene lost 6 bases and the J gene lost 1 base, with 12 bases spanning the gap. The CDR3 bases are TGTGCCAGCAGCCAGAGACAGGAGAACACTGAAGCTTTCTTT. Its protein is CASSQRQENTEAFF.